These T cell receptor beta chains were read from a single sample in a study of blood T cell repertoires in COVID-19. Measured with immunoSEQ multiplex PCR; TCRdb has only the in-frame clones, and not every one. The sample gives 200,000 to 300,000 clones, around 87% of which show up once; less than 1.6% is in the top ten. Sequenced sample: peripheral blood. These TCRs come from a woman between 40 and 50 years old who had recovered from COVID-19. The CDR3 runs from the conserved cysteine through the conserved F or W.

v_call	j_call	cdr3_aa
TRBV5-1	TRBJ2-2	CASCREDTANTGELFF
TRBV7-3	TRBJ2-3	CASSLVQATDTQYF
TRBV5-3	TRBJ2-6	CARSGRTSGRSGANVLTF
TRBV11-2	TRBJ2-7	CASSGGWEQYF
TRBV19	TRBJ2-7	CASGPSGQYF
TRBV18	TRBJ1-5	CASSPRTGEEPQHF
TRBV6-5	TRBJ1-1	CASSYLINTEAFF
TRBV29-1	TRBJ1-1	CSVEDDRENTEAFF
TRBV6-1	TRBJ1-6	CASTLDRWNSPLHF
TRBV5-1	TRBJ1-2	CASSVTTVGHYGYTF
TRBV5-5	TRBJ2-1	CASSLVRGGVGGNEQFF
TRBV13	TRBJ1-1	CASTPEGGTEAFF
TRBV15	TRBJ2-1	CATSRPGQGSNEQFF